This TCR beta chain stems from a study of cytomegalovirus exposure and HLA in healthy donors (dated by TCRdb to about 2017). Looking at the study overall: An earlier analysis of around 600 of the donors reported about 250 Gb of sequence data and roughly 100 million unique TCR beta sequences from around 200 million T cells. About 320 gigabases of sequencing data and approximately 80 million unique TCR sequences were included in an early release covering about 700 HLA-typed donors. Of the roughly 400 genotyped donors, about 80% fell in the genetic ancestry cluster associated with self-reported Caucasian donors. The study aimed to test whether signatures of past pathogen exposure could be identified by cataloging public T cell receptors. The study profiled the T cell repertoires of 500 to 800 subjects by immunosequencing and related them to cytomegalovirus serostatus. In addition to the first cohort of several hundred subjects, a separate validation cohort of 120 different subjects was used. To predict cytomegalovirus infection status, the study brought together high-throughput TCR immunosequencing, statistical association of individual TCRs with disease status, and machine learning. In a later analysis, previously published TCR beta repertoires from 550 to 700 donors were re-analyzed and high-resolution HLA genotyping was added so that TCR occurrence patterns could be studied. The later analysis used no new phenotypic data to find candidate immune exposures, relying instead on TCR beta sequences and their occurrence across donors. An earlier analysis of 587 of the donors applied high-throughput TCR beta sequencing to assess whether each TCR beta V gene segment acted as functional or pseudogenic. Donor age, sex, ethnicity and CMV serostatus were collected together with the repertoire data. Genome-wide SNP genotypes for about 60% of the roughly 670 donors were used in a later genetic analysis, which treated that subset as a discovery cohort. Every repertoire in the discovery cohort had been generated on one and the same sequencing platform. HLA typing included class I and class II loci at four-digit resolution. The number of typed donors differed by locus: 629-630 for A, B, C, DRB1 and DQB1; 522 for DQA1; about 600 for DPA1; and about 450 for DPB1. About five DR-DQ haplotypes were treated as single units for association and clustering because of strong linkage in the cohort. Among roughly 400 genotyped donors of the cohort, an average of approximately 240,000 unique TCR beta nucleotide sequences was sequenced per donor, of which roughly 17% were non-productive. Overall study results and their limits: Because the 87-base-pair reads could not distinguish some IMGT-functional V segments, including TRBV6-2 and TRBV6-3, those segments were excluded. Several of the top co-occurrence clusters appeared to be linked to parvovirus B19, influenza, CMV and Epstein-Barr virus, according to a later analysis. In both the original and validation cohorts, the classifier was reported to diagnose cytomegalovirus status with high specificity and sensitivity. A total of 150 to 200 TCR beta chains were listed by the study as associated with cytomegalovirus. HLA typing was unavailable for some donors at each locus, so association tests used only the typed subset. According to a later analysis, TCR association rates differed among HLA loci, with DRB1 alleles showing the most associated TCRs and HLA-C alleles showing the fewest. Most TCR sequences were seen in very few donors, while some public TCRs were found in many individuals. When HLA alleles, especially DR and DQ, strongly co-occurred, TCR associations were difficult to assign to individual alleles. An association between a missense DCLRE1C variant and V-gene and J-gene trimming of TCR beta chains was found in a later genetic analysis and replicated in an independent cohort. A cluster of highly shared sequence variants was judged likely to be a technical artifact of the sequencing pipeline. This cohort had only TCR beta chains sequenced, and the lack of alpha or paired-chain data limited which features could be detected. Roughly uniform sequencing depth across donors was assumed in presence/absence analyses, although this assumption may not hold. According to the authors, the approach could potentially be generalized to other disease states and immunological phenotypes. Because counts were too low, some 17 rarely observed V segments, including chromosome 9 orphons, were excluded from the earlier analysis of several hundred of the donors. In a later analysis, most CMV-associated TCR beta chains were found to appear HLA-restricted, with HLA associations seemingly driven largely by CMV exposure. Specific HLA alleles were associated with about 17,000 TCR beta sequences at a false discovery rate of 0.05 in a later analysis. CMV serostatus was the only immune exposure information available for the cohort. A later analysis found that HLA-associated TCR beta chains were more clonally expanded and had lower generation probabilities than equally common non-associated chains. An earlier analysis of approximately 500 of the donors showed that most TCR beta V segments appeared in productive rearrangements either about 87% or about 30% of the time, which broadly matched IMGT annotations. A further reported finding was that TCR beta sequences accurately predicted the HLA-A and HLA-B alleles for most subjects in the first cohort. Correlated functional status among segregating V segments might be attributable to linkage disequilibrium, but an unknown experimental factor could not be ruled out. A later genetic analysis reported fewer N-insertions in productive TCRs among donors in an Asian-associated ancestry cluster than the roughly 670-donor mean. In vitro tests confirmed that a few of the cytomegalovirus-associated TCR beta chains recognize cytomegalovirus antigens.

Note on this clone: Its antigen remains undetermined. Nothing much larger sits one base from this clone, and base qualities are not available.

The cohort was made up of about 610 healthy bone marrow donors. At the time of sampling, all cohort members were nominally healthy, though unrecorded immune exposures were likely present. The donor was CMV seronegative and belonged to the group of 320 or so seronegative cohort members. A peripheral blood sample was collected from each donor, and TCR beta sequencing was performed on peripheral blood mononuclear cells. Genomic DNA extraction from the blood cell samples was performed with the Qiagen DNeasy Blood Extraction Kit. Library creation used the immunoSEQ multiplex PCR assay. For the multiplex PCR, a mixture combining 60 forward primers for TCR Vbeta segments and 13 reverse primers for TCR Jbeta segments was used. Amplification of the CDR3 region of rearranged TCR beta genes was performed with a multiplex PCR assay on genomic DNA. The Illumina HiSeq System was used to sequence the amplified TCR beta libraries as 87-base-pair reads. In the paper's pipeline: In a later analysis, around 80 million unique TCR beta chains were counted across the 666 repertoires, and approximately 11 million of these chains were shared by at least two donors. Raw reads were error-corrected and collapsed into unique sequences with a nearest-neighbor algorithm that merged closely related sequences to remove PCR and sequencing errors. CDR3 sequences were aligned to IMGT reference sequences to assign V, D and J gene segments. Each retained sequence needed at least a six-nucleotide match to both a V gene segment and a J gene segment. A rearrangement counted as productive if the CDR3 had no stop codons and remained in frame with V and J, and every other rearrangement counted as non-productive. CDR3 was defined according to IMGT convention as the region running from the second conserved V-encoded cysteine to the conserved J-encoded phenylalanine. Sequences without an unambiguous match to a single V gene segment were excluded from the earlier analysis of 450 to 650 of the donors. In an earlier analysis of 587 of the donors, a V segment was called functional when productive rearrangements were above 56.7%, and segregating when the standard deviation between donors exceeded 5%. To diagnose cytomegalovirus status from the catalog of TCR beta chain sequences, a statistical classification framework was built. A later analysis assigned V and J genes by comparing TCR nucleotide sequences with IMGT/GENE-DB human TR gene sequences. Using the TCRdist pipeline, a later analysis assigned CDR3 sequences along with most-parsimonious VDJ recombination scenarios. In a later analysis, each TCR beta chain was defined by its CDR3 amino acid sequence together with its V-gene family, and reads lacking a unique V-gene family were excluded. To address suspected cross-contamination and a sequencing artifact, a later analysis removed 450 to 700 highly shared, low-generation-probability nucleotide sequences. A later analysis calculated a clonal expansion index for each public chain from normalized within-repertoire ranks of inferred template counts. In a later analysis, generation probabilities were computed using a VDJ recombination model fitted to out-of-frame rearrangements, and the results were checked against IGoR. Hypergeometric tests were used in a later analysis to score TCR-TCR, TCR-HLA and TCR-CMV co-occurrence, with a repertoire-size bias correction applied to the TCR pairs. In a later analysis, false discovery rates were estimated by permuting HLA or CMV assignments 20 times. In a later analysis, co-occurring TCRs were grouped with DBSCAN, and TCRdist sequence similarity was added when clustering was performed within HLA-allele-positive subsets. Co-occurrence clustering excluded repertoires with fewer than 30,000 or more than 120,000 public chains, plus five with anomalous nucleotide sharing. The table was pulled from immuneACCESS by TCRdb, which kept in-frame rearrangements only. Such tables lose some clones; where checked, under half of the loss comes from unresolved V genes, and the rest has no known cause. V and J calls and clone size are those listed in that table; D and trimming were worked out from the DNA. This sample comprises 55,000 to 65,000 clones, 65% to 85% of them detected only once. The top ten constitute over 5% of the sample.

The CDR3 covers 14 residues, taking in both the cysteine and the phenylalanine. Of all the DNA, just the CDR3 is kept, 42 bases in frame from base 1. V was cut back by 1 base and J by 5 bases, leaving a gap of 10 bases between them. CDR1 and CDR2 (SEHNR, FQNEAQ) derive from the germline V gene (reference sequence). Sequences were obtained from PBMCs. This TCR derives from a male donor in good health and CMV-seronegative. The chain joins TRBV7-9 to TRBJ2-3; the D gene cannot be resolved reliably. The CDR3 amino acid sequence is: CASSLVSVGDTQYF. In nucleotide form, the sequence is TGTGCCAGCAGCTTAGTGTCCGTCGGAGATACGCAGTATTTT. Supplemented by the reference TRBV7-9 and TRBJ2-3 proteins around the CDR3, the complete variable domain is DTGVSQNPRHKITKRGQNVTFRCDPISEHNRLYWYRQTLGQGPEFLTYFQNEAQLEKSRLLSDRFSAERPKGSFSTLEIQRTEQGDSAMYLCASSLVSVGDTQYFGPGTRLTVL.